This T cell receptor beta chain was sequenced in a study of control samples from healthy donors and cancer patients. Clones were read by immunoSEQ multiplex PCR, and TCRdb kept only the in-frame ones, dropping some. The sample consists of roughly 450,000 clones, approximately 90% of them appearing once. V lost 3 bases, J lost 6 bases, and 9 bases lay in between. The germline gives CDR1 MNHNS, CDR2 SASEGT. This CDR3 region has 13 residues. Input material: PBMCs. This TCR derives from a man between 35 and 55 years old with head and neck cancer. The V call is TRBV6-1, the J call TRBJ2-1, with unresolved D. DNA for the CDR3: TGTGCCAGCAGTGACGCGACGCCCAATGAGCAGTTCTTC. It encodes CASSDATPNEQFF.